This T cell receptor (beta chain) was observed in a study of blood T cell repertoires in COVID-19. Study-wide context: Specimens from acute and convalescent COVID-19 originated in the United States, Italy and Spain. From T cells, B-cell-depleted T cells, or PBMCs came the material, which was cDNA or gDNA.

Per the original methods: Amplification with reference gene primers provided the estimates of nucleated cell counts. Profiled with immunoSEQ multiplex PCR; TCRdb holds only in-frame clones, not every one. V and J calls and clone size are as listed in that table; D and trimming were resolved from the DNA. The sample holds around 25,000 clones, about nine tenths seen once. Germline V gene sequence: CDR1 LGHNT, CDR2 FRNRAP. V shed 4 bases and J shed 3 bases, with 18 bases lying between them. This CDR3 is built from 16 residues. The source is a woman at least 80 years old with acute or convalescent COVID-19. Material: peripheral blood. This chain joins TRBV12-5 and TRBJ1-1, with D possibly matching TRBD1 (6 bases). CDR3 in DNA: TGTGCTAGTGGTTCCCCCGCCGGGACACTATACACTGAAGCTTTCTTT. Protein: CASGSPAGTLYTEAFF.